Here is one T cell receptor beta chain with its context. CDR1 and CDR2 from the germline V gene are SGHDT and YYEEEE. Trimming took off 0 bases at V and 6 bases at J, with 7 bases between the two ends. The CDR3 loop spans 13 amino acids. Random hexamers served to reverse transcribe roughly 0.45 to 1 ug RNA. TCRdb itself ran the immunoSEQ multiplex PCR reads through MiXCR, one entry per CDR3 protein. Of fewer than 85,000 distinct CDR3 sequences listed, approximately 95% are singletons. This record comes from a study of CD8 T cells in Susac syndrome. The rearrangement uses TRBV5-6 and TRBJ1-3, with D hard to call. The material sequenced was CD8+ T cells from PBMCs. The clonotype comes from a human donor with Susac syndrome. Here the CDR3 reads CASSLGGLNTIYF. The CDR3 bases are TGTGCCAGCAGCTTGGGAGGATTAAACACCATATATTTT.